Following are 21 T cell receptor beta chains from one sample sequenced in a study of radiotherapy plus CTLA-4 blockade in lung cancer. The table came from immunoSEQ multiplex PCR; TCRdb's copy has only in-frame clones and leaves some out. In the table there are about 72,000 clones, roughly three quarters of which are singletons. Specimen: peripheral blood, collected from a patient treated with radiotherapy plus ipilimumab. The receptors were gathered from a human donor with non-small cell lung cancer who had a complete response to radiotherapy plus ipilimumab.

The DNA for the CDR3 is TGTGCCAGCAGCTTAGCTACAGGGGGAGGGGGTGAAAAACTGTTTTTT. It yields the protein CASSLATGGGGEKLFF. The V gene is TRBV7-8, the J gene TRBJ1-4; 8 bases map to TRBD1. Germline CDR1 SGHVS, CDR2 FQNEAQ. Trimming removed 0 bases from V and 7 bases from J; junction bases left unmatched: 7. CDR3 length: 16 amino acids.

The chain recombines TRBV5-4 with TRBJ1-4; 8 positions agree with TRBD1. The V gene's germline CDR1 is SGHNT and CDR2 YYREEE (reference sequence). The CDR3 covers 14 residues. V was pared by 4 bases and J by 7 bases, with 6 bases of the junction left unmatched. CDR3 bases: TGTGCCAGCAGCACGACAGGGGTTGGTGAAAAACTGTTTTTT. It codes for CASSTTGVGEKLFF.

This chain uses TRBV7-2 with TRBJ2-1; D unclear. Germline loops: CDR1 SGHTA, CDR2 FQGNSA. V dropped 2 bases and J dropped 3 bases, with 8 bases sitting between them. CDR3 length: 14 residues. The CDR3 DNA is TGTGCCAGCAGCTTACAACTTCACTACAATGAGCAGTTCTTC. Its translation is CASSLQLHYNEQFF.

The chain has TRBV15 and TRBJ1-1; 8 bases fit TRBD1. The J segment lost 9 bases and the V segment lost 1 base, leaving 7 bases of the junction unmatched. The CDR3 consists of 14 residues. Germline V CDR1 and CDR2: LNHNV, YYDKDF (reference sequence). The CDR3 reads CATSRVGQGEKAFF. The CDR3 DNA reads as TGTGCCACCAGCAGAGTTGGACAGGGTGAAAAAGCTTTCTTT.

In its sample, this clone was seen once. V and J are TRBV19 and TRBJ2-6, with D possibly called TRBD1 or TRBD2 (6 bases each). The CDR3 spans 16 residues. Germline CDR1 is LNHDA and CDR2 is SQIVND (reference sequence). Deletions cut 5 bases from V and 2 bases from J, with 13 bases between. CDR3 in DNA: TGTGCCAGTAGTGGGGGGCATGGTCCTGGGGCCAACGTCCTGACTTTC. Amino acids: CASSGGHGPGANVLTF. Combining the CDR3 with reference TRBV19 and TRBJ2-6 gives the whole variable domain DGGITQSPKYLFRKEGQNVTLSCEQNLNHDAMYWYRQDPGQGLRLIYYSQIVNDFQKGDIAEGYSVSREKKESFPLTVTSAQKNPTAFYLCASSGGHGPGANVLTFGAGSRLTVL.

The chain recombines TRBV5-1 with TRBJ1-4, with 11 positions matching TRBD1. The ends lost 4 bases at V and 11 bases at J; junction bases unmatched: 10. The CDR3 is made up of 15 amino acids. Germline-derived CDR1 and CDR2 are SGHRS and YFSETQ. CDR3 residues: CASSQPDRGRVKLFF. CDR3 nucleotide sequence: TGCGCCAGCAGCCAACCGGACAGGGGGCGCGTGAAACTGTTTTTT. The complete variable domain, with remaining parts taken from reference TRBV5-1 and TRBJ1-4, reads KAGVTQTPRYLIKTRGQQVTLSCSPISGHRSVSWYQQTPGQGLQFLFEYFSETQRNKGNFPGRFSGRQFSNSRSEMNVSTLELGDSALYLCASSQPDRGRVKLFFGSGTQLSVL.

This chain joins TRBV10-3 and TRBJ1-6, with D tentatively TRBD1 (6 bases). V was clipped by 5 bases and J by 9 bases, with 11 bases between them. The CDR3 sequence is 13 residues long. Per germline, CDR1 ENHRY and CDR2 SYGVKD. The CDR3 bases are TGTGCCATCAGTAAAATGGACAGTTCACCCCTCCACTTT. It is translated as CAISKMDSSPLHF.

This clone has only one observation. The chain joins TRBV7-8 to TRBJ2-7; TRBD1 matches at 8 bases. V shed 5 bases, J shed 3 bases, and the junction held 3 bases outside the gene matches. The CDR3 length is 13 residues. CDR1 and CDR2 (germline): SGHVS, FQNEAQ. CDR3 nucleotide sequence: TGTGCCAGCAGCACAGGGACAGGCTACGAGCAGTACTTC. Translated: CASSTGTGYEQYF.

The chain joins TRBV10-3 to TRBJ1-2, with no clear D. Trimming took off 3 bases at V and 8 bases at J, with 16 bases between the two ends. Germline values: CDR1 ENHRY, CDR2 SYGVKD. The CDR3 extends over 14 amino acids. The CDR3 protein is CAISESLAGRGYTF. Here the CDR3 DNA reads TGTGCCATCAGTGAATCCCTTGCCGGGAGGGGCTACACCTTC.

The chain recombines TRBV2 with TRBJ2-5; D unclear. Germline V gives CDR1 SNHLY, CDR2 FYNNEI. V was clipped by 4 bases and J by 1 base, with 7 bases between them. This CDR3 region has 13 residues. The CDR3 loop is CASSAEAQETQYF. The CDR3 nucleotides read TGTGCCAGCAGTGCAGAAGCCCAAGAGACCCAGTACTTC.

This clone appeared a few times. This chain uses TRBV2 with TRBJ1-3, with D hard to call. The V gene's germline CDR1 is SNHLY and CDR2 FYNNEI. This CDR3 has 12 residues. The ends were cut back, 4 bases at V and 7 bases at J, with 8 bases in the middle. CDR3 coding DNA: TGTGCCAGCAGTGGGGGAGACAACACCATATATTTT. It specifies CASSGGDNTIYF.

This rearrangement joins TRBV6-5 to TRBJ1-2; no reliable D call. The V end lost 2 bases, the J end lost 1 base, and 8 bases lay between the germline ends. Germline V lookup: CDR1 MNHEY, CDR2 SVGAGI. CDR3 length: 14 amino acids. The CDR3 DNA reads as TGTGCCAGCAGTTACGATTTCGGTAACTATGGCTACACCTTC. Amino acids: CASSYDFGNYGYTF.

There are a few counts of this clone. This chain joins TRBV7-9 and TRBJ1-2, with D hard to call. V was clipped by 5 bases and J by 4 bases, with 11 bases between them. Germline-derived CDR1 and CDR2 are SEHNR and FQNEAQ (reference sequence). CDR3 size: 13 residues. DNA for the CDR3: TGTGCCAGCAGCCCGCCCGGCCTCTATGGCTACACCTTC. Translating gives CASSPPGLYGYTF.

The chain carries TRBV2 and TRBJ1-4; 11 positions agree with TRBD1. CDR1 SNHLY and CDR2 FYNNEI come from the germline V gene. The length of the CDR3 is 15 residues. V lost 7 bases and J lost 7; bases outside the gene matches: 8. DNA of the CDR3: TGTGCCAGCACACAAACCGGGACAGGGGGTGAAAAACTGTTTTTT. Translated, it gives CASTQTGTGGEKLFF.

This clone was seen more than once but under ten times. This chain links TRBV7-9 with TRBJ1-4, with TRBD1 identical over 7 bases. The germline V gene encodes CDR1 SEHNR and CDR2 FQNEAQ (reference sequence). The J segment lost 6 bases and the V segment lost 5 bases, leaving 9 bases of the junction unmatched. The CDR3 covers 15 residues. CDR3 DNA sequence: TGTGCCAGCAGCCGCCCCGGGACAGATGATGAAAAACTGTTTTTT. This sequence encodes CASSRPGTDDEKLFF.

The rearrangement joins TRBV7-2 to TRBJ1-6; D is ambiguous. The CDR3 is 14 residues long. Germline V CDR1 and CDR2: SGHTA, FQGNSA. Trimming pared 5 bases from V and 9 bases from J, leaving 14 bases between. The CDR3 sequence is CASSPVLTVSPLHF. The CDR3 coding sequence is TGTGCCAGCAGCCCCGTTTTGACCGTTTCACCCCTCCACTTT.

The chain uses TRBV30 and TRBJ1-2; no firm D call. This CDR3 has 14 residues. CDR1 is GTSNPN, CDR2 SVGIG, per germline (reference sequence). V was shortened by 4 bases and J by 4 bases, with 16 bases between the two germline ends. CDR3 protein: CAWTLEVGTYGYTF. The CDR3 coding sequence is TGTGCCTGGACCCTCGAGGTTGGTACCTATGGCTACACCTTC.

A few counts support this clone. The rearrangement joins TRBV29-1 to TRBJ2-5; 7 nucleotides align to TRBD2. The length of the CDR3 is 15 residues. The germline V gene encodes CDR1 SQVTM and CDR2 ANQGSEA. V gave up 8 bases and J gave up 5 bases; unmatched junction bases: 17. CDR3 amino acids: CSISGGNSGRETQYF. The DNA for the CDR3 is TGCAGCATTAGTGGGGGGAATAGCGGGCGGGAGACCCAGTACTTC.

This clone showed up just once. V usage is TRBV4-3 and J usage is TRBJ2-7; D possibly corresponds to TRBD2 (6 bases). The V and J ends lost 4 bases and 3 bases respectively, with 10 bases between them. The CDR3 has 13 residues. Looked up from germline, CDR1 is LGHNA and CDR2 is YSLEER. The CDR3 region has the DNA TGCGCCAGCAGCCGCGGGACCGACTACGAGCAGTACTTC. It is translated as CASSRGTDYEQYF.

The rearrangement uses TRBV5-6 and TRBJ1-3, with D possibly being TRBD1 (6 bases). The CDR3 runs 15 residues. The germline gives CDR1 SGHDT, CDR2 YYEEEE. The ends were cut back, 3 bases at V and 1 base at J, with 11 bases in the middle. The CDR3 is CASSSAGASGNTIYF. Here the CDR3 DNA reads TGTGCCAGCAGCTCCGCAGGGGCATCTGGAAACACCATATATTTT.

The chain has TRBV5-1 and TRBJ2-1, with TRBD2 as a possible D gene (6 bases). Germline CDR1 SGHRS, CDR2 YFSETQ. Trimming pared 1 base from V and 6 bases from J, leaving 17 bases between. The CDR3 spans 16 residues. CDR3 region: CASSLSATAGGNEQFF. The CDR3 bases are TGCGCCAGCAGCTTGTCCGCGACAGCCGGGGGCAATGAGCAGTTCTTC. The entire variable domain, with the rest obtained from reference TRBV5-1 and TRBJ2-1, is as follows: KAGVTQTPRYLIKTRGQQVTLSCSPISGHRSVSWYQQTPGQGLQFLFEYFSETQRNKGNFPGRFSGRQFSNSRSEMNVSTLELGDSALYLCASSLSATAGGNEQFFGPGTRLTVL.